The clone carrying this TCR beta chain was seen ten or more times. The target antigen is unknown. This sample was included in a study of T cells in Graves' hyperthyroidism and ophthalmopathy. It was RNA transcripts that yielded the amplified TCR beta CDR3 regions. First-round RT-PCR of the TCR CDR3 relied on the HTBI primer set. MiXCR, run by TCRdb on the multiplex PCR reads, gives a single entry per CDR3 protein. This sample has some 300,000 distinct CDR3 sequences; 15% to 20% occur once, and the top ten carry about 40%. Ophthalmopathy in the patients scored at least 3 on Clinical Activity Score and at least 4 on NOSPECS grade, lasting under 3 months. Germline-derived CDR1 and CDR2 are SNHLY and FYNNEI. This CDR3 spans 15 amino acids. V lost 3 bases, J lost 6 bases, and 17 bases lay in between. Study outcomes and limitations: Clonotypes that were expanded in thyroid above 0.001 mostly appeared in blood too. Ophthalmopathy was predicted by the model a median of 6.5 months ahead of onset.

The TCR comes from a man in his forties or fifties with Graves' ophthalmopathy. The chain uses TRBV2 and TRBJ2-5, with D perhaps TRBD1 (6 bases). The specimen sequenced was blood. In DNA form, the CDR3 reads TGTGCCAGCAGTGAGATTTCGGCAGGGGTGAAGACCCAGTACTTC. Protein sequence: CASSEISAGVKTQYF.